These 24 T cell receptor beta chains were all obtained from the same sample, sequenced in a study of vaccination and CD4 T cells after COVID-19. For these receptors, no antigen is known. With the Oncomine TCR Beta short-read assay, DNA from cultured CD4+ T cells was sequenced. Via MiXCR, TCRdb re-called the PCR reads, giving one row per CDR3 protein. This table holds approximately 16,000 distinct CDR3 sequences, approximately 54% found once. As to treatment: approximately nine-day PBMC culture with coronavirus spike peptide pools or control peptides (ViraFEST assay). The sequencing input was CD4+ T cells from blood, cultured in vitro. The receptors derive from a human donor who had recovered from COVID-19.

The chain recombines TRBV2 with TRBJ2-1; D ambiguous. Germline CDR1 reads SNHLY; CDR2 reads FYNNEI. The CDR3 has 16 amino acids. V was clipped by 4 bases and J by 1 base, with 14 bases between them. The CDR3 sequence: CASSVGVGPSYNEQFF. The CDR3 nucleotides are TGTGCCAGCAGTGTTGGTGTTGGGCCATCCTACAATGAGCAGTTCTTC.

The V and J genes are TRBV2 and TRBJ2-3, with TRBD2 matching over 10 bases. Germline V CDR1 and CDR2: SNHLY, FYNNEI. This CDR3 is built from 14 residues. Germline trimming cut 8 bases from V and 4 bases from J; bases unmatched to any gene: 6. CDR3 sequence: CASSSGSRADTQYF. CDR3 nucleotide sequence: TGTGCCAGCTCTAGCGGGAGTCGGGCAGATACGCAGTATTTT.

The table lists this clonotype with a few counts. The J gene is TRBJ2-5, the V gene TRBV6-2 or TRBV6-3; D gene uncertain. Germline CDR1 is MNHEY and CDR2 is SVGEGT. Trimming stripped 7 bases from V and 5 bases from J, with 23 bases between. The CDR3 covers 16 residues. The CDR3 reads CASKERRWRMGETQYF. CDR3 DNA sequence: TGTGCCAGCAAAGAGAGGCGGTGGCGGATGGGGGAGACCCAGTACTTC.

The chain has TRBV11-2 and TRBJ2-3; D tentatively fits TRBD1 or TRBD2 (6 bases each). The germline V gene encodes CDR1 SGHAT and CDR2 FQNNGV. The CDR3 runs 17 residues. The V end was cut by 5 bases, the J end by 1 base, with 19 bases between. The CDR3 reads CASSLPVEGGGTDTQYF. CDR3 DNA sequence: TGTGCCAGCAGCCTACCCGTTGAGGGGGGAGGCACAGATACGCAGTATTTT.

This clonotype was seen a few times. The chain couples TRBV6-2 or TRBV6-3 to TRBJ2-5; perhaps TRBD2 as D (5 bases). Germline V CDR1 and CDR2: MNHEY, SVGEGT. V was clipped by 5 bases and J by 3 bases, with 7 bases between them. This CDR3 has 12 amino acids. CDR3 in amino acids: CASSRREETQYF. The DNA of the CDR3 is TGTGCCAGCAGTCGGCGGGAAGAGACCCAGTACTTC.

The chain combines TRBV5-1 with TRBJ2-1; the match to TRBD2 covers 9 bases. CDR3 length: 16 residues. The ends lost 0 bases at V and 0 bases at J; junction bases unmatched: 1. Germline loops: CDR1 SGHRS, CDR2 YFSETQ. This chain's CDR3 is CASSLELAGSYNEQFF. CDR3 nucleotides: TGCGCCAGCAGCTTGGAACTAGCGGGCTCCTACAATGAGCAGTTCTTC.

The chain carries TRBV6-1 and TRBJ1-1; TRBD1 agrees at 7 bases. There are 12 residues in the CDR3. Trimming cost V 8 bases and J 6 bases; bases outside gene matches: 6. Germline V gene data show CDR1 as MNHNS and CDR2 as SASEGT. CDR3 nucleotide sequence: TGTGCCAGCCGGGGACAGAATTCTGAAGCTTTCTTT. Translation: CASRGQNSEAFF.

The gene calls are TRBV30 and TRBJ1-5, with unresolved D. CDR3 length: 13 amino acids. Trimming cost V 0 bases and J 3 bases, with 6 bases left between them. In germline, CDR1 is GTSNPN, CDR2 SVGIG (reference sequence). This chain's CDR3 is CAWSVRVNQPQHF. In DNA, the CDR3 is TGTGCCTGGAGTGTAAGGGTCAATCAGCCCCAGCATTTT. Drawing the rest from reference TRBV30 and TRBJ1-5, the complete variable domain is SQTIHQWPATLVQPVGSPLSLECTVEGTSNPNLYWYRQAAGRGLQLLFYSVGIGQISSEVPQNLSASRPQDRQFILSSKKLLLSDSGFYLCAWSVRVNQPQHFGDGTRLSIL.

The chain links TRBV10-1 to TRBJ1-5; D unresolved. V shed 4 bases and J shed 3 bases, with 10 bases lying between them. Germline V gene lookup returns CDR1 WNHNN and CDR2 SYGVQD (reference sequence). The CDR3 runs to 14 residues. The DNA for the CDR3 is TGCGCCAGCAGTGTTCCGGGTACCAATCAGCCCCAGCATTTT. Protein product: CASSVPGTNQPQHF.

The chain is built from TRBV20-1 and TRBJ1-1; 7 bases fit TRBD1. CDR3 length: 13 amino acids. V lost 0 bases, J lost 5 bases, and 3 bases stayed unmatched. Germline V gene sequence: CDR1 DFQATT, CDR2 SNEGSKA (reference sequence). The chain's CDR3 is CSARETGATEAFF. In DNA, the CDR3 is TGCAGTGCTAGAGAAACAGGGGCGACTGAAGCTTTCTTT.

The chain recombines TRBV5-4 with TRBJ2-2; 7 nucleotides match TRBD2. The CDR3 is made up of 17 amino acids. Looked up from germline, CDR1 is SGHNT and CDR2 is YYREEE (reference sequence). Trimming removed 2 bases from V and 2 bases from J; junction bases left unmatched: 9. The CDR3 protein is CASSLTMTSSNTGELFF. The CDR3 nucleotides read TGTGCCAGCAGCTTAACGATGACTAGCTCAAACACCGGGGAGCTGTTTTTT.

This sequence joins TRBV15 and TRBJ2-7; D gene unclear. From germline, CDR1 is LNHNV and CDR2 YYDKDF (reference sequence). This CDR3 is built from 14 residues. V dropped 0 bases and J dropped 5 bases, with 11 bases sitting between them. CDR3 nucleotides: TGTGCCACCAGCAGAGACCAGGCCGGTCACGAGCAGTACTTC. Translating gives CATSRDQAGHEQYF.

The chain combines TRBV15 with TRBJ1-2; a possible D gene is TRBD1 (6 bases). CDR1 and CDR2 from the germline V gene are LNHNV and YYDKDF (reference sequence). Trimming took off 1 base at V and 7 bases at J, with 16 bases between the two ends. This CDR3 comprises 15 residues. The DNA for the CDR3 is TGTGCCACCAGCAGAGCGCGGACAGAACGAGCTGGCTACACCTTC. As protein: CATSRARTERAGYTF.

This clonotype has only one observation. The rearrangement links TRBV7-9 to TRBJ1-2, with a weak D call TRBD1 (5 bases). The V end lost 5 bases, the J end lost 2 bases, and 12 bases lay between the germline ends. The CDR3 contains 14 residues. Germline V gene data show CDR1 as SEHNR and CDR2 as FQNEAQ (reference sequence). CDR3 loop: CASSLTSGNYGYTF. The CDR3 DNA sequence: TGTGCCAGCAGCCTCACATCAGGGAACTATGGCTACACCTTC. Complete variable domain (other parts from reference TRBV7-9 and TRBJ1-2): DTGVSQNPRHKITKRGQNVTFRCDPISEHNRLYWYRQTLGQGPEFLTYFQNEAQLEKSRLLSDRFSAERPKGSFSTLEIQRTEQGDSAMYLCASSLTSGNYGYTFGSGTRLTVV.

The J gene is TRBJ2-3, the V gene TRBV20-1; 12 nucleotides line up with TRBD2. Trimming removed 5 bases from V and 2 bases from J; junction bases left unmatched: 11. The CDR3 extends over 17 amino acids. Germline V lookup: CDR1 DFQATT, CDR2 SNEGSKA (reference sequence). The CDR3 DNA follows: TGCAGTGCTTATGAAGGACTAGCGGGAAAGATCACAGATACGCAGTATTTT. Its protein product is CSAYEGLAGKITDTQYF.

CDR3 sequence: CASSARLHRGGTDTQYF. CDR3 in DNA: TGTGCCAGCAGCGCTCGACTACACCGAGGGGGCACAGATACGCAGTATTTT. The V and J genes are TRBV21-1 and TRBJ2-3; TRBD1, the table's D call, was not compared with the DNA. TRBV21-1 is shown as a pseudogene. There are 17 residues in the CDR3.

The V and J genes are TRBV9 and TRBJ1-1; the D is unclear. The germline V and J ends were trimmed by 4 bases and 0 bases, with 13 bases remaining between them. The CDR3 spans 15 residues. CDR1 and CDR2 from the germline V gene are SGDLS and YYNGEE. The DNA of the CDR3 is TGTGCCAGCAGCCCACGTTTGAGCATGAACACTGAAGCTTTCTTT. The encoded protein is CASSPRLSMNTEAFF.

V and J are TRBV6-5 and TRBJ1-2; 11 bases map to TRBD1. The CDR3 sequence is 15 residues long. V shed 1 base and J 6 bases; nucleotides not matched to a gene: 4. The germline V gene encodes CDR1 MNHEY and CDR2 SVGAGI. The DNA of the CDR3 is TGTGCCAGCAGTTACTTACCGGGACAGGGGGATGGCTACACCTTC. The encoded protein is CASSYLPGQGDGYTF.

V and J are TRBV20-1 and TRBJ2-5; 8 nucleotides agree with TRBD2. J was trimmed by 4 bases and V by 3 bases; bases with no gene match: 7. This CDR3 has 14 amino acids. CDR1 and CDR2 (germline): DFQATT, SNEGSKA (reference sequence). The CDR3 is CSASGGARVETQYF. The CDR3 nucleotides are TGCAGTGCTAGCGGGGGGGCTCGCGTAGAGACCCAGTACTTC.

This clonotype was picked up one time. V and J are TRBV7-9 and TRBJ2-1; the match to TRBD2 covers 7 bases. Trimming took 1 base from V and 9 from J; bases not matched to a gene: 18. The CDR3 is 18 residues long. Germline-derived CDR1 and CDR2 are SEHNR and FQNEAQ (reference sequence). CDR3 protein: CASSLGRLGGAPRTEQFF. CDR3 in DNA: TGTGCCAGCAGCTTAGGGCGCTTGGGAGGGGCCCCCCGGACTGAGCAGTTCTTC.

The sample holds a few counts of this clonotype. The V call is TRBV30, the J call TRBJ1-2; D not certain. The CDR3 totals 11 residues. CDR1 GTSNPN and CDR2 SVGIG come from the germline V gene (reference sequence). The V end was cut by 0 bases, the J end by 3 bases, with 2 bases between. CDR3: CAWSVHYGYTF. The DNA of the CDR3 is TGTGCCTGGAGTGTACACTATGGCTACACCTTC.

This clonotype is a singleton in its sample. This chain joins TRBV11-2 and TRBJ2-7; 7 nucleotides align to TRBD2. With 5 bases clipped from V and 3 bases from J, the junction kept 10 bases outside the gene matches. From germline, CDR1 is SGHAT and CDR2 FQNNGV. The CDR3 loop spans 15 amino acids. The CDR3 here is CASSPGGLVFYEQYF. The CDR3 DNA follows: TGTGCCAGCAGCCCCGGAGGACTAGTCTTCTACGAGCAGTACTTC.

The chain employs TRBV6-7 and TRBJ2-3, with D unclear. TRBV6-7 qualifies as an ORF whose function is uncertain. Trimming removed 2 bases from V and 6 bases from J, with 12 bases in between. The CDR3 extends over 14 amino acids. DNA of the CDR3: TGTGCCAGCAGTTACGGGCCGTCGTCGGATACGCAGTATTTT. Translated: CASSYGPSSDTQYF.

The chain recombines TRBV7-3 with TRBJ1-1, with D maybe TRBD1 (6 bases). Trimming removed 0 bases from V and 2 bases from J, with 7 bases in between. Germline lookup yields CDR1 SGHTA and CDR2 FQGTGA. This CDR3 comprises 14 residues. The CDR3 DNA follows: TGTGCCAGCAGCTTAACAGGGGGTAACACTGAAGCTTTCTTT. Its translation is CASSLTGGNTEAFF.